These T cell receptor beta chains were read from a single sample in a study of blood T cell repertoires in COVID-19. TCRdb's copy holds only in-frame clones and misses some; the assay was immunoSEQ multiplex PCR. Of fewer than 350,000 clones listed, around 89% were seen once; the top ten hold 8% to 10%. Sequenced sample: PBMCs or T cells enriched from blood (not recorded which). Every receptor here comes from a woman aged 40 to 49 who had recovered from COVID-19. Both conserved end residues are part of each CDR3. The D gene is left open where the match is weak. Clone size is not always given. Where it is, it says once, few, many or a class for expanded clones.

j_gene: TRBJ2-5; v_gene: TRBV9; d_gene: NA; abundance: NA; CDR3nt: TGTGCCAGCAGCGTAGGCTGGGGCGGTCAAGAAGAGACCCAGTACTTC; CDR3aa: CASSVGWGGQEETQYF
j_gene: TRBJ2-1; v_gene: TRBV7-8; d_gene: TRBD2; abundance: NA; CDR3nt: TGTGCCAGCAGCTTAGCGGTGTGGAGCGGGAGCGGCAATGAGCAGTTCTTC; CDR3aa: CASSLAVWSGSGNEQFF
j_gene: TRBJ2-1; v_gene: TRBV2; d_gene: TRBD2; abundance: NA; CDR3nt: TGTGCCAGCAGTTGGACTAGTCACTACAATGAGCAGTTCTTC; CDR3aa: CASSWTSHYNEQFF
j_gene: TRBJ1-3; v_gene: TRBV5-4; d_gene: NA; abundance: NA; CDR3nt: TGTGCCAGCAGCTTGGCCAGGGGCTCTGGAAACACCATATATTTT; CDR3aa: CASSLARGSGNTIYF
j_gene: TRBJ1-4; v_gene: TRBV5-1; d_gene: NA; abundance: NA; CDR3nt: TGCGCCAGCAGCTTGGCCCCGGAGGAAAAACTGTTTTTT; CDR3aa: CASSLAPEEKLFF
j_gene: TRBJ2-7; v_gene: TRBV11-3; d_gene: TRBD1; abundance: NA; CDR3nt: TGTGCCAGCAACCCCAACAGGGGTCTCGGCGAGCAGTACTTC; CDR3aa: CASNPNRGLGEQYF
j_gene: TRBJ2-3; v_gene: TRBV5-6; d_gene: TRBD2; abundance: NA; CDR3nt: TGTGCCAGCAGCCAGGTAGCGGGGAGCACAGATACGCAGTATTTT; CDR3aa: CASSQVAGSTDTQYF
j_gene: TRBJ2-3; v_gene: TRBV2; d_gene: TRBD1; abundance: NA; CDR3nt: TGTGCCAGCAGGGCCCGGACAGGAGAGACAGATACGCAGTATTTT; CDR3aa: CASRARTGETDTQYF
j_gene: TRBJ2-1; v_gene: TRBV11-3; d_gene: TRBD2; abundance: once; CDR3nt: TGTGCCAGCATCCTGACTAGCGTCCTGGGTGAGCAGTTCTTC; CDR3aa: CASILTSVLGEQFF
j_gene: TRBJ1-6; v_gene: TRBV19; d_gene: NA; abundance: NA; CDR3nt: TGTGCCAGTAGGTCGACAGGCTACTCCTATAATTCACCCCTCCACTTT; CDR3aa: CASRSTGYSYNSPLHF
j_gene: TRBJ1-6; v_gene: TRBV27; d_gene: NA; abundance: once; CDR3nt: TGTGCCAGCAGTTTGGGAGGGCCGAGGCGGGTATCCTATAATTCACCCCTCCACTTT; CDR3aa: CASSLGGPRRVSYNSPLHF
j_gene: TRBJ2-7; v_gene: TRBV28; d_gene: NA; abundance: NA; CDR3nt: TGTGCCAGCAGTCTCCCAGGGATGAGGCGCTACGAGCAGTACTTC; CDR3aa: CASSLPGMRRYEQYF
j_gene: TRBJ1-4; v_gene: TRBV28; d_gene: NA; abundance: NA; CDR3nt: TGTGCCAGCAGTTCCCCTGCAGGGACTGGTGAAAAACTGTTTTTT; CDR3aa: CASSSPAGTGEKLFF
j_gene: TRBJ2-2; v_gene: TRBV7-9; d_gene: NA; abundance: NA; CDR3nt: TGTGCCAGCCATCCCGGCGGGGAGCTGTTTTTT; CDR3aa: CASHPGGELFF